The rows below give T cell receptor beta chains drawn from one sample of a study of blood T cell repertoires in COVID-19. Sequencing was performed with immunoSEQ multiplex PCR; in TCRdb, only in-frame clones are kept and a portion is missing. The sample lists fewer than 350,000 clones; almost 85% were seen once. Sequencing was performed on peripheral blood. These receptors came from a human donor in a cohort sampled during active COVID-19. The CDR3 runs from the conserved cysteine through the conserved F or W. D genes are given only for firm matches. Clone size is shown for a subset of rows, as once, few, many or a class of expanded clone.

TRBJ2-7 NA TRBD2 TRBV14 TGTGCCAGCAGCCTTATAAGCGGGGGGGCCACCTACGAGCAGTACTTC CASSLISGGATYEQYF
TRBJ2-2 NA TRBD2 TRBV4-2 TGTGCCAGCAGCCAAGGACTAGCGGGGGGGCCGAACACCGGGGAGCTGTTTTTT CASSQGLAGGPNTGELFF
TRBJ2-3 NA NA TRBV3-1/TRBV3-2 TGTGCCAGCAGCCCGACCCTCAGGGGACGGGCAGATACGCAGTATTTT CASSPTLRGRADTQYF
TRBJ1-5 few NA TRBV10-3 TGTGCCATCTCGGGGGGCCTTAGGCAGCCCCAGCATTTT CAISGGLRQPQHF
TRBJ2-7 NA NA TRBV2 TGTGCCAGCAGTGACGGAGAGGGCTCCTACGAGCAGTACTTC CASSDGEGSYEQYF
TRBJ1-5 NA NA TRBV20-1 TGCAGTGCTAGTACAGGGTTGGGCAATCAGCCCCAGCATTTT CSASTGLGNQPQHF
TRBJ2-7 NA TRBD2 TRBV19 TGTGCCAGTAGTATGACGGCTAGCGGGGGTGTACACGAGCAGTACTTC CASSMTASGGVHEQYF
TRBJ2-7 NA NA TRBV5-1 TGCGCCAGCAGCTTGGTCACAGGGAACTTCAACGAGCAGTACTTC CASSLVTGNFNEQYF
TRBJ2-4 NA NA TRBV2 TGTGCCAGCGGCCGGGACACCCAAGCCAAAAACATTCAGTACTTC CASGRDTQAKNIQYF
TRBJ2-5 NA TRBD1 TRBV5-1 TGCGCCAGCAGCGCCGGGACAGGGGGCCCAGAGACCCAGTACTTC CASSAGTGGPETQYF
TRBJ2-5 NA NA TRBV3-1/TRBV3-2 TGTGCCAGCAGCCAAGATTTTGACAGTATGGGGACCCAGTACTTC CASSQDFDSMGTQYF
TRBJ1-3 NA NA TRBV28 TGTGCCAGCAGTTCCCACACAGGGTCTGGAAACACCATATATTTT CASSSHTGSGNTIYF
TRBJ1-2 few NA TRBV5-1 TGCGCCAGCAGCTTGGAAGGGGTTGGAGATTCGGGCTACACCTTC CASSLEGVGDSGYTF
TRBJ1-1 NA NA TRBV4-2 TGTGCCAGCAGCCTAGTCGTTAACACTGAAGCTTTCTTT CASSLVVNTEAFF
TRBJ2-3 NA TRBD1 TRBV6-5 TGTGCCAGCAGTATCAGGGGGCATACGCAGTATTTT CASSIRGHTQYF
TRBJ2-1 NA TRBD2 TRBV10-3 TGTGCCTCCCACGGGGGGGGGAGAAATGAGCAGTTCTTC CASHGGGRNEQFF
TRBJ2-1 NA TRBD1 TRBV5-1 TGCGCCAGCAGCCCGGGACAGGGGGTCTACAATGAGCAGTTCTTC CASSPGQGVYNEQFF
TRBJ2-4 once TRBD1 TRBV2 TGTGCCAGCCAGACAGGGCAAAACATTCAGTACTTC CASQTGQNIQYF
TRBJ1-6 NA NA TRBV6-4 TGTGCCAGCAGACGCAAACAAGATTCACCCCTCCACTTT CASRRKQDSPLHF
TRBJ1-1 NA NA TRBV9 TGTGCCAGCAGCACAAGTGGGGCTGGCACTGAAGCTTTCTTT CASSTSGAGTEAFF
TRBJ2-3 NA NA TRBV9 TGTGCCAGCAGCGACAGGGCAACAGATACGCAGTATTTT CASSDRATDTQYF
TRBJ2-7 NA TRBD1 TRBV6-5 TGTGCCAGCAGCACGGGGACAGGTTACGAGCAGTACTTC CASSTGTGYEQYF
TRBJ1-4 NA TRBD1 TRBV7-8 TGTGCCAGCAGCTTCCTCAGGGGGACTAATGAAAAACTGTTTTTT CASSFLRGTNEKLFF
TRBJ1-4 NA TRBD1 TRBV25-1 TGTGCCAGCAGCGGGACAGGGGATGAAAAACTGTTTTTT CASSGTGDEKLFF
TRBJ2-3 NA TRBD1 TRBV7-9 TGTGCCTTGACCGGGACAGGGTTCACAGATACGCAGTATTTT CALTGTGFTDTQYF
TRBJ2-4 NA NA TRBV12-3/TRBV12-4 TGTGCCATACAGGGAGCCAAAAACATTCAGTACTTC CAIQGAKNIQYF
TRBJ1-4 NA NA TRBV7-9 TGTGCCAGCAGCTTGAAGGTCCTAGCAACTAATGAAAAACTGTTTTTT CASSLKVLATNEKLFF
TRBJ1-6 NA TRBD1 TRBV18 TGTGCCAGCTCACCACTCCGGGACAGAAATAATTCACCCCTCCACTTT CASSPLRDRNNSPLHF
TRBJ1-6 NA NA TRBV27 TGTGCCAGCAGTTTCTCGGGGACTCCCTATAATTCACCCCTCCACTTT CASSFSGTPYNSPLHF
TRBJ2-6 NA NA TRBV27 TGTGCCAGCAGTATCGTCTCTGGGGCCAACGTCCTGACTTTC CASSIVSGANVLTF
TRBJ1-3 NA NA TRBV5-1 TGCGCCAGCAGCTTGGATGGGCGACCTTCCTCTGGAAACACCATATATTTT CASSLDGRPSSGNTIYF